This T cell receptor (beta chain) appears in the sequencing data of a study of T cell responses to AZD1222 COVID-19 vaccine. Study conclusions and caveats: Unmutated variant regions are reportedly targeted by nearly half of spike-specific TCRs.

Unmatched junction bases numbered 14, after V lost 5 bases and J lost 8 bases. From germline, CDR1 is SGDLS and CDR2 YYNGEE. The CDR3 length is 15 residues. With respect to this clone: Its antigen is undetermined.

Generated by immunoSEQ multiplex PCR, the TCRdb table keeps only in-frame clones and is missing some. The sample records 150,000 or so clones, around 94% being singletons. The V gene is TRBV9, the J gene TRBJ1-1; 8 bases are a match to TRBD1. The sequences come from peripheral blood, collected on day 0 of AZD1222 vaccination. This TCR was sampled from an adult in good health. CDR3 sequence reads: CASSRGDRGSREAFF. The CDR3 bases are TGTGCCAGCAGTCGCGGAGACAGGGGTTCGAGGGAAGCTTTCTTT.